The clone carrying this T cell receptor beta chain was seen ten or more times. Antigen: not known. Three rounds of nested PCR, following a modified ARM-PCR protocol, produced the TCRbeta library. Each CDR3 protein gets one entry after TCRdb re-called the multiplex PCR reads with MiXCR. Of around 200,000 distinct CDR3 sequences in the sample, 71% are singletons; the top ten hold 20% to 25%. This CDR3 contains 13 residues. From germline, CDR1 is DFQATT and CDR2 SNEGSKA (reference sequence). This record belongs to a study of tumor and adjacent non-tumor tissue in lung cancer. Across the whole study: There were around 11 adenocarcinoma, a couple of squamous cell carcinoma and 1 small cell lung cancer cases. Aged 31 to 76 years, patients included roughly ten men and about 5 women with stage I to III disease. Study-wide results and caveats: Shorter survival was associated with higher TCR diversity in tumors. Compared with tumor, normal lung showed significantly lower TCR diversity.

No cell sorting was done before RNA was extracted from the tissue. V gene TRBV20-1 combines with J gene TRBJ2-5; 13 bases fit TRBD2. Sample: lung tumor tissue. The TCR sequence derives from a man in his sixties with non-small cell lung cancer. Written as DNA, the CDR3 is TGCAACCTAGGACTAGCGGGGGCAGAGACCCAGTACTTC. Protein: CNLGLAGAETQYF.